This TCR beta chain was identified during a study of T cells in Graves' hyperthyroidism and ophthalmopathy. The V end was cut by 2 bases, the J end by 10 bases, with 18 bases between. CDR1 SGHTA and CDR2 FQGNSA come from the germline V gene. The CDR3 totals 16 residues. Amplification of TCR beta CDR3 regions was performed using RNA transcripts as template. The HTBI primer set was used in a first-round RT-PCR of the TCR CDR3. TCRdb itself ran the multiplex PCR reads through MiXCR, one entry per CDR3 protein. Here the sample spans around 620,000 distinct CDR3 sequences, around 45% being singletons. This chain connects TRBV7-2 to TRBJ1-6; possible D gene TRBD1, 5 bases. The TCR was taken from an adult woman with Graves' disease, either hyperthyroidism or ophthalmopathy (not recorded which). The material sequenced was peripheral blood or thyroid tissue (not recorded which). The CDR3 DNA follows: TGTGCCAGCAGCTTAAATCAGGGAATGACGAGGTCACCCCTCCACTTT. This encodes CASSLNQGMTRSPLHF.